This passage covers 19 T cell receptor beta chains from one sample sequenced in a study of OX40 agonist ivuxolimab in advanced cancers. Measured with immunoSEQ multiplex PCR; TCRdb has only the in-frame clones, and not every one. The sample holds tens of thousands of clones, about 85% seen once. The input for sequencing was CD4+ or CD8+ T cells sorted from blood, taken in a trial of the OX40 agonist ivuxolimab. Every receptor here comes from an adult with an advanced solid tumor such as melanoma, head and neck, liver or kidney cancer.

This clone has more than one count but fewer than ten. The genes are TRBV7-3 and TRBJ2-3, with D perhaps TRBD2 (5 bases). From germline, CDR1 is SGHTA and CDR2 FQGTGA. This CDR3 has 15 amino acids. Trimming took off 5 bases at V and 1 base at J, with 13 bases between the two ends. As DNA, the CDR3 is TGTGCCAGCAGCGCACAAGGAGGCGGCACAGATACGCAGTATTTT. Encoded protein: CASSAQGGGTDTQYF.

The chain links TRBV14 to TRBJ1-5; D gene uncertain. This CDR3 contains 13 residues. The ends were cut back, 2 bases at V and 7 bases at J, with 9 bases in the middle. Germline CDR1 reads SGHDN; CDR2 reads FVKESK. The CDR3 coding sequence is TGTGCCAGCAGCCAACAGGCCGGGCAGCCCCAGCATTTT. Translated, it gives CASSQQAGQPQHF.

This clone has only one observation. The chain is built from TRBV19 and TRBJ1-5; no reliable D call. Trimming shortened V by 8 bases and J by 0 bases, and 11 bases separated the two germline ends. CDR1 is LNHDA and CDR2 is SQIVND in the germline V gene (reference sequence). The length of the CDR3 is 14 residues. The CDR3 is CASRGEYSNQPQHF. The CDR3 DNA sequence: TGTGCCAGTCGGGGAGAGTATAGCAATCAGCCCCAGCATTTT. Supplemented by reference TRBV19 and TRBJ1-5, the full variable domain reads DGGITQSPKYLFRKEGQNVTLSCEQNLNHDAMYWYRQDPGQGLRLIYYSQIVNDFQKGDIAEGYSVSREKKESFPLTVTSAQKNPTAFYLCASRGEYSNQPQHFGDGTRLSIL.

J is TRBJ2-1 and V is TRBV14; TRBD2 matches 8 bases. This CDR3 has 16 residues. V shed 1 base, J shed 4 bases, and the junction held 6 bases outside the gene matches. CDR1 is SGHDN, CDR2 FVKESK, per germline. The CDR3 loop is CASSQGLLAGYNEQFF. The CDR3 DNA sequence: TGTGCCAGCAGCCAAGGGCTCCTAGCGGGTTACAATGAGCAGTTCTTC.

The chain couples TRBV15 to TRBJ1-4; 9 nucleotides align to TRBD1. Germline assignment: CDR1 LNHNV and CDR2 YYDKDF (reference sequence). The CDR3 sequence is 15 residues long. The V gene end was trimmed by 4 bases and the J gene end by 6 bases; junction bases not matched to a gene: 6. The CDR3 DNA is TGTGCCACCAGCACGGTCTGGGACAGGGATGAAAAACTGTTTTTT. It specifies CATSTVWDRDEKLFF.

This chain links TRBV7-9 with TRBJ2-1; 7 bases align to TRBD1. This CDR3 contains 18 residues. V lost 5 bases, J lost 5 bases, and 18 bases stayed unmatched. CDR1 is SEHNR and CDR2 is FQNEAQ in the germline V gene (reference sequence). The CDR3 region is CASSPGRISRDRNNEQFF. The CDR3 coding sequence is TGTGCCAGCAGCCCCGGACGTATATCCCGGGACAGAAACAATGAGCAGTTCTTC. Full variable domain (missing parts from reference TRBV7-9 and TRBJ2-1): DTGVSQNPRHKITKRGQNVTFRCDPISEHNRLYWYRQTLGQGPEFLTYFQNEAQLEKSRLLSDRFSAERPKGSFSTLEIQRTEQGDSAMYLCASSPGRISRDRNNEQFFGPGTRLTVL.

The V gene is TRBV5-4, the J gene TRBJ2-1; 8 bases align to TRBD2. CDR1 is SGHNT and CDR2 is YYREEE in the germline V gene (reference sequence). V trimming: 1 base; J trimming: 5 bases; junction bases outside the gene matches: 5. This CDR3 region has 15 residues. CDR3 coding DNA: TGTGCCAGCAGCTTGTTAACTAGCGGCAACAATGAGCAGTTCTTC. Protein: CASSLLTSGNNEQFF.

The DNA for the CDR3 is TGTGCCAGCAGTACGGGACAGCCAGGCAATCAGCCCCAGCATTTT. This gives the protein CASSTGQPGNQPQHF. The V gene is TRBV6-5, the J gene TRBJ1-5, with 7 bases lining up with TRBD1. The CDR3 is made up of 15 amino acids. The V gene's germline CDR1 is MNHEY and CDR2 SVGAGI. After removal of 5 bases from V and 2 bases from J, the junction contained 6 bases not matched to a gene.

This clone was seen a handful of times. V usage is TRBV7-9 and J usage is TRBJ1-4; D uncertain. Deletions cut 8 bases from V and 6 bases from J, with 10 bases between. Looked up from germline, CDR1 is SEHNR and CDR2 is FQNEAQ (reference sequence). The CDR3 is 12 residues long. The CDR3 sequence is CASPGLDEKLFF. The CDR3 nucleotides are TGTGCCAGCCCCGGGCTGGATGAAAAACTGTTTTTT.

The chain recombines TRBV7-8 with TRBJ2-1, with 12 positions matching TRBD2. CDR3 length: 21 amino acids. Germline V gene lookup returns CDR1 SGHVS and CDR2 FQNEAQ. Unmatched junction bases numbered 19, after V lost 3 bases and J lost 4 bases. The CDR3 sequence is CASSFSQLAGGIRKKYNEQFF. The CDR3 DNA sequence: TGTGCCAGCAGCTTCTCTCAGCTAGCGGGAGGGATCCGTAAGAAATACAATGAGCAGTTCTTC.

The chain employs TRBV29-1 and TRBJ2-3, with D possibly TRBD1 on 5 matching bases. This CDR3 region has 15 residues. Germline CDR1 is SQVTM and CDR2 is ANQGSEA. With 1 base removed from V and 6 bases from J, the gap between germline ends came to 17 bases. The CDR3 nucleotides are TGCAGCGTTGAAGTCAGGGCGGTGGGCCCCGATACGCAGTATTTT. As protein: CSVEVRAVGPDTQYF.

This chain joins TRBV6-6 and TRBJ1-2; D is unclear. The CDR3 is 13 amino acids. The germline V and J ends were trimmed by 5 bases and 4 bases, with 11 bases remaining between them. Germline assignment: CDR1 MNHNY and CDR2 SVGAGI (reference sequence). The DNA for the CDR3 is TGTGCCAGCAGTGATCGGGGATCCTATGGCTACACCTTC. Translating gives CASSDRGSYGYTF.

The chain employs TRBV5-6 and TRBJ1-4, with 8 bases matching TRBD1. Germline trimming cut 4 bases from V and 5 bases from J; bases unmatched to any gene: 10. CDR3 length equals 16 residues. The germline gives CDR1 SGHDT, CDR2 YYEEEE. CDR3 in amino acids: CASSTPDRVGNEKLFF. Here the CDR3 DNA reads TGTGCCAGCAGCACCCCGGACAGGGTGGGCAATGAAAAACTGTTTTTT.

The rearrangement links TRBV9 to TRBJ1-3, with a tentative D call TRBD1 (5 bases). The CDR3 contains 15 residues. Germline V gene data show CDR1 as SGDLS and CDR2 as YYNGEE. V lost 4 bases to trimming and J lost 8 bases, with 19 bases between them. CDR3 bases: TGTGCCAGCAGCTTCACCGGGACTACCGGGGACACCATATATTTT. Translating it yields CASSFTGTTGDTIYF.

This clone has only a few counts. The CDR3 region is CAISGTGFHNSPLHF. The CDR3 nucleotides read TGTGCCATCAGTGGGACAGGGTTTCATAATTCACCCCTCCACTTT. This chain connects TRBV10-3 to TRBJ1-6, with TRBD1 identical over 8 bases. From germline, CDR1 is ENHRY and CDR2 SYGVKD. V shed 4 bases, J shed 5 bases, and the junction held 4 bases outside the gene matches. This CDR3 is built from 15 residues.

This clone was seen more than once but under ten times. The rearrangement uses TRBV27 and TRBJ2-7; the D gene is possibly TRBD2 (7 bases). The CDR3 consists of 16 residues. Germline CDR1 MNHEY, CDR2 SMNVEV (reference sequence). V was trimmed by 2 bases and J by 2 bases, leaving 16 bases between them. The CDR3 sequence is CASSLTGGPGTYEQYF. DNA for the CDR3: TGTGCCAGCAGTTTAACGGGGGGCCCCGGCACCTACGAGCAGTACTTC.

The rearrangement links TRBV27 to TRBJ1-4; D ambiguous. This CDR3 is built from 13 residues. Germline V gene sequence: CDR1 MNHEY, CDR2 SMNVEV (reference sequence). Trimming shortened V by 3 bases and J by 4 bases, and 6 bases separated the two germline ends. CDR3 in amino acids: CASSFYSNEKLFF. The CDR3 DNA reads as TGTGCCAGCAGTTTTTACAGTAATGAAAAACTGTTTTTT. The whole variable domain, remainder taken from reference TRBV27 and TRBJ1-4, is EAQVTQNPRYLITVTGKKLTVTCSQNMNHEYMSWYRQDPGLGLRQIYYSMNVEVTDKGDVPEGYKVSRKEKRNFPLILESPSPNQTSLYFCASSFYSNEKLFFGSGTQLSVL.

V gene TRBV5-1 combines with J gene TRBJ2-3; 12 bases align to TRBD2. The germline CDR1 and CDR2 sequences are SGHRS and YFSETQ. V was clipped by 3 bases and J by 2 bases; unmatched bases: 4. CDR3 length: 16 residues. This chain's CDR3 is CASSSGLAGPTDTQYF. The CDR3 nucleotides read TGCGCCAGCAGCTCCGGACTAGCGGGGCCCACAGATACGCAGTATTTT.

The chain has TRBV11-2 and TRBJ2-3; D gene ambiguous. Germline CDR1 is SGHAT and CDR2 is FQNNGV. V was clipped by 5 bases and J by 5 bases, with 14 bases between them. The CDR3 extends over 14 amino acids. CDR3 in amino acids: CASSLTSLKDTQYF. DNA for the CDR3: TGTGCCAGCAGCCTTACTTCCCTGAAAGATACGCAGTATTTT. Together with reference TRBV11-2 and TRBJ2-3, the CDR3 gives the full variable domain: EAGVAQSPRYKIIEKRQSVAFWCNPISGHATLYWYQQILGQGPKLLIQFQNNGVVDDSQLPKDRFSAERLKGVDSTLKIQPAKLEDSAVYLCASSLTSLKDTQYFGPGTRLTVL.